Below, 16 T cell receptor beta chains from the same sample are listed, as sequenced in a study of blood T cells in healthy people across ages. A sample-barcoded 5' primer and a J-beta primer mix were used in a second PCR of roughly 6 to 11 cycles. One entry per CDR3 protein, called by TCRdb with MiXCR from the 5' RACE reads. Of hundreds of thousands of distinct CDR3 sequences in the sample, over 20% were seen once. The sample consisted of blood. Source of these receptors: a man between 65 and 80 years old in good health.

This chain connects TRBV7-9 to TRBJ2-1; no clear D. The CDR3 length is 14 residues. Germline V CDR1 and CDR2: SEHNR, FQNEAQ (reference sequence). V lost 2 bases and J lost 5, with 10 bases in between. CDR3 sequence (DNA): TGTGCCAGCAGCTTAAGTTCCCTCAACAATGAGCAGTTCTTC. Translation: CASSLSSLNNEQFF.

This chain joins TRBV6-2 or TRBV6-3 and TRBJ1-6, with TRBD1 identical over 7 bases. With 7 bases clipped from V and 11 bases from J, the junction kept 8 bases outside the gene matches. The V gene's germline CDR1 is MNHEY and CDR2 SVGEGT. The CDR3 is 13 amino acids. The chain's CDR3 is CASNEQGTPPLHF. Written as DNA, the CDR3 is TGTGCCAGCAACGAACAGGGGACCCCACCCCTCCACTTT.

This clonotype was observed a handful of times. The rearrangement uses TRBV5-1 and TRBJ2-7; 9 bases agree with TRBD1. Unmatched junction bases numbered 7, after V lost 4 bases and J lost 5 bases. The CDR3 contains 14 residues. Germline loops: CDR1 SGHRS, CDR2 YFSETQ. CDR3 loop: CASSVRQGGNEQYF. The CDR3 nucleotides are TGCGCCAGCAGCGTTCGACAGGGGGGGAACGAGCAGTACTTC.

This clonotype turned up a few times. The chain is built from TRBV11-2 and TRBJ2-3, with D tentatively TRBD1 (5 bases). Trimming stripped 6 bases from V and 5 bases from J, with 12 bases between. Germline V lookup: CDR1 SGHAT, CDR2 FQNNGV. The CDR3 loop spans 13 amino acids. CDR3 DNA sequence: TGTGCCAGCAGAGTGACAGTAGGAGATACGCAGTATTTT. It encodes CASRVTVGDTQYF.

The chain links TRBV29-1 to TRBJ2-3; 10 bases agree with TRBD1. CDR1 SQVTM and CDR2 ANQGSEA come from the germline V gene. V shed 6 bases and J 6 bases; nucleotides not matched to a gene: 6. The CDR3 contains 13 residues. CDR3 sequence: CSVRTGGSDTQYF. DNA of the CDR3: TGCAGCGTGAGGACAGGGGGATCCGATACGCAGTATTTT.

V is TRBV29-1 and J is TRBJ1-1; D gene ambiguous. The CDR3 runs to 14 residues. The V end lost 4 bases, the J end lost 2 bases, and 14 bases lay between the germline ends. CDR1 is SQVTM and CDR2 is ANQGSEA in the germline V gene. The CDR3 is CSVGPRRGNTEAFF. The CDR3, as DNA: TGCAGCGTTGGACCCCGACGAGGCAACACTGAAGCTTTCTTT.

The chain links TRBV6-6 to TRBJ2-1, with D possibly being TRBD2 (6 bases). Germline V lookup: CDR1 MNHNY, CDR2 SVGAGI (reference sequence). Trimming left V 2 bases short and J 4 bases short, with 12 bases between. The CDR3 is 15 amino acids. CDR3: CASSYTSSLYNEQFF. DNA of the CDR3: TGTGCCAGCAGTTACACTAGCAGCCTATACAATGAGCAGTTCTTC.

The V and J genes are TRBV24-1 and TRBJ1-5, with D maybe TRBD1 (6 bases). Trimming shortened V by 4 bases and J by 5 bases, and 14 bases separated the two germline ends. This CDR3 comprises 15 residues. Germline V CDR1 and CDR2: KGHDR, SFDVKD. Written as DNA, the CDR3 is TGTGCCACCAGTGACCCGGGACAATGGGATCAGCCCCAGCATTTT. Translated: CATSDPGQWDQPQHF.

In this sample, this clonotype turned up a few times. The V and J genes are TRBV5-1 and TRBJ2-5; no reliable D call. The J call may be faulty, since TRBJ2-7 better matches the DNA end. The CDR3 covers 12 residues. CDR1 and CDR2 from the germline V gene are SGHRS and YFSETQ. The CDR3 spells CASSPYRSEQYV. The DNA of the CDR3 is TGCGCCAGCAGCCCCTACCGAAGCGAGCAGTACGTC.

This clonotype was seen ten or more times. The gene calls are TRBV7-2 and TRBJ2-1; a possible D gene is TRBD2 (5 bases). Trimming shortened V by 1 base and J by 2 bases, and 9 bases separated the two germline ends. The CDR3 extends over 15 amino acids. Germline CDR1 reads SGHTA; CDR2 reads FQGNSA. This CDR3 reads CASSLGAAAYNEQFF. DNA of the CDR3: TGTGCCAGCAGCTTAGGAGCGGCAGCCTACAATGAGCAGTTCTTC.

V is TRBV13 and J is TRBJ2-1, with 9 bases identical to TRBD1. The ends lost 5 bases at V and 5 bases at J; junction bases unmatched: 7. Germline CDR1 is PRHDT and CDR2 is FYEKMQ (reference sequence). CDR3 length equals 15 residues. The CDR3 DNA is TGTGCCAGCAGCCACCGGGACAGGGTTGACAATGAGCAGTTCTTC. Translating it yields CASSHRDRVDNEQFF.

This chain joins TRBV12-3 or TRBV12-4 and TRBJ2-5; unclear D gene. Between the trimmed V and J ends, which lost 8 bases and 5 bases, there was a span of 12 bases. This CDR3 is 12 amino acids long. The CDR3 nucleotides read TGTGCCAGCGGACCTCGAACGGAGACCCAGTACTTC. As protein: CASGPRTETQYF.

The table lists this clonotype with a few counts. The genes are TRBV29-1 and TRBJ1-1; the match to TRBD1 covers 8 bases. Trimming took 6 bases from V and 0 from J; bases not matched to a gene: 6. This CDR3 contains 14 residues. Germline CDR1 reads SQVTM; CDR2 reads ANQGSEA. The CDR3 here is CSVRQGRVNTEAFF. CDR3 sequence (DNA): TGCAGCGTGCGACAGGGGAGGGTGAACACTGAAGCTTTCTTT.

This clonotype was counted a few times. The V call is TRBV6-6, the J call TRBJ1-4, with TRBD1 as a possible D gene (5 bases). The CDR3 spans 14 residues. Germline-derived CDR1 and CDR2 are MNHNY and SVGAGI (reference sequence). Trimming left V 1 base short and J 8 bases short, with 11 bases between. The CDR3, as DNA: TGTGCCAGCAGTTACTTCCAGGGAAGGGAAAAACTGTTTTTT. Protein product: CASSYFQGREKLFF.

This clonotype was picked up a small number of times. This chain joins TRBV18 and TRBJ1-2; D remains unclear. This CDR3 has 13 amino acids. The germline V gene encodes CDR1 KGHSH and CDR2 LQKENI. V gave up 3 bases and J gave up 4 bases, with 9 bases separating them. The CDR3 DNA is TGTGCCAGCTCACCCCCGGAGTTCTATGGCTACACCTTC. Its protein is CASSPPEFYGYTF.

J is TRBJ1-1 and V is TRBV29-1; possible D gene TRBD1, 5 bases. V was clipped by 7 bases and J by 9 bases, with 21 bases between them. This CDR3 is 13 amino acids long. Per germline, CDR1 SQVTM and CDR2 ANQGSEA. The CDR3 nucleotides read TGCAGCGCCCTACAACAGTCGGGGACTAAAGCTTTCTTT. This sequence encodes CSALQQSGTKAFF.